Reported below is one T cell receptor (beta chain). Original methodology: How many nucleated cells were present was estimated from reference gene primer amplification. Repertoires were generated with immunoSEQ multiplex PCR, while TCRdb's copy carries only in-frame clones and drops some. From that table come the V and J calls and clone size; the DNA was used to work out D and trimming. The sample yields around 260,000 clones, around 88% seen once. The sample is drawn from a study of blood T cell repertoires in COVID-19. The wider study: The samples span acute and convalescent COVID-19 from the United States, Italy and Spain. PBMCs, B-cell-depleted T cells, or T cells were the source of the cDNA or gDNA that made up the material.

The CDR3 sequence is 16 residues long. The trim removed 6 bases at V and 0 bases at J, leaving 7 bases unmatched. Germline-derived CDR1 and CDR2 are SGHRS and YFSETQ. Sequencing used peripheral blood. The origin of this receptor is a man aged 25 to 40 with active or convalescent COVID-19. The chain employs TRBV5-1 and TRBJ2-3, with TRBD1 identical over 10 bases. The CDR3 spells CASKFGDRGSTDTQYF. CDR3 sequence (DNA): TGCGCCAGCAAGTTCGGGGACAGGGGTAGCACAGATACGCAGTATTTT.